This TCR beta chain derives from a study of molecular identifiers for immune sequencing clone quantification. TCRdb reanalysed the PCR reads using MiXCR and keeps one entry per CDR3 protein. In the table there are 75,000 to 95,000 distinct CDR3 sequences, approximately 23% of which are singletons. Only a few counts were recorded for this clonotype. Its antigen is not known. The germline V gene has CDR1 LGHNA and CDR2 YSLEER. The ends lost 0 bases at V and 8 bases at J; junction bases unmatched: 11. The CDR3 loop spans 18 amino acids. Study-wide results and caveats: Identical TCR molecules sharing a barcode could underestimate highly expanded clone sizes.

The receptor's source is a human donor in good health. Some libraries in this study had Jurkat cell RNA spiked in. J is TRBJ2-1 and V is TRBV4-3; 12 bases align to TRBD2. The sequencing input was naive CD8+ T cells from blood, with Jurkat cell RNA spiked in. Subset of the sample: FACS-sorted CD8+CD4-CCR7+CD45RA+ naive T cells. The CDR3 nucleotides read TGCGCCAGCAGCCAAGATGGTCTAGCGGGGGGGTTATGGGATGAGCAGTTCTTC. This encodes CASSQDGLAGGLWDEQFF.